The 19 T cell receptor beta chains below all came from one sample that was sequenced in a study of read filtering for tumor transcriptome and immune sequencing. The library was built from about 400 ng RNA with molecular barcoded adaptors for alpha/delta and beta/gamma chains. Via MiXCR, TCRdb re-called the reads, giving one row per CDR3 protein. The sample contains 35,000 to 50,000 distinct CDR3 sequences, around 21% of which appear only once. The sample taken for sequencing was a population of CD138-negative cells sorted from bone marrow. The receptors shown here come from a donor aged 40 or over with multiple myeloma.

V gene TRBV7-2 combines with J gene TRBJ2-1; 10 nucleotides align to TRBD2. Germline V gene sequence: CDR1 SGHTA, CDR2 FQGNSA. With 8 bases clipped from V and 4 bases from J, the junction kept 11 bases outside the gene matches. The CDR3 covers 16 residues. CDR3 in amino acids: CASGVAGGVFYNEQFF. CDR3 DNA: TGTGCCAGCGGCGTAGCGGGGGGCGTATTTTACAATGAGCAGTTCTTC.

Comment on this clonotype: A much larger clonotype is one base distant, so this may be a read error. The chain joins TRBV19 to TRBJ1-6, with 8 bases aligning to TRBD1. Per the germline V gene, CDR1 is LNHDA and CDR2 is SQIVND (reference sequence). The trim removed 5 bases at V and 12 bases at J, leaving 9 bases unmatched. The CDR3 sequence is 14 residues long. The CDR3: CASSPDRAYLPLHF. Here the CDR3 DNA reads TGTGCCAGTAGTCCGGACAGGGCATATTTACCCCTCCACTTT. Based on the CDR3 plus reference TRBV19 and TRBJ1-6, the full variable domain is DGGITQSPKYLFRKEGQNVTLSCEQNLNHDAMYWYRQDPGQGLRLIYYSQIVNDFQKGDIAEGYSVSREKKESFPLTVTSAQKNPTAFYLCASSPDRAYLPLHFGNGTRLTVT.

This clonotype appeared many times. The chain has TRBV7-2 and TRBJ2-3; D is unresolved. CDR1 and CDR2 (germline): SGHTA, FQGNSA. V was cut by 5 bases and J by 4 bases, with 7 bases left in between. This CDR3 has 12 residues. CDR3 in amino acids: CASSPSPDTQYF. The CDR3 DNA follows: TGTGCCAGCAGCCCCTCCCCAGATACGCAGTATTTT.

V is TRBV20-1 and J is TRBJ2-3; 8 nucleotides match TRBD2. The CDR3 is 17 residues long. Germline V gene sequence: CDR1 DFQATT, CDR2 SNEGSKA (reference sequence). Trimming took 0 bases from V and 1 from J; bases not matched to a gene: 9. CDR3 nucleotide sequence: TGCAGTGCTAGAGACGCGGGGGGACGCCTCGGCACAGATACGCAGTATTTT. Translation: CSARDAGGRLGTDTQYF.

This clonotype was detected many times. The genes are TRBV27 and TRBJ2-2, with unresolved D. This CDR3 has 14 residues. V was clipped by 6 bases and J by 1 base, with 9 bases between them. From germline, CDR1 is MNHEY and CDR2 SMNVEV (reference sequence). Written as DNA, the CDR3 is TGTGCCAGCAGCCATACGATGAACACCGGGGAGCTGTTTTTT. Protein product: CASSHTMNTGELFF.

This clonotype is termed medium-sized. This sequence joins TRBV5-1 and TRBJ2-1; TRBD2 matches at 8 bases. Germline CDR1 SGHRS, CDR2 YFSETQ. The CDR3 extends over 15 amino acids. J was trimmed by 3 bases and V by 4 bases; bases with no gene match: 6. The chain's CDR3 is CASSPLAGVYNEQFF. Here the CDR3 DNA reads TGCGCCAGCAGCCCTCTAGCGGGCGTCTACAATGAGCAGTTCTTC.

This clonotype was observed a few times. This rearrangement joins TRBV12-3 or TRBV12-4 to TRBJ1-5, with D tentatively TRBD1 (5 bases). Trimming shortened V by 3 bases and J by 9 bases, and 18 bases separated the two germline ends. This CDR3 is 15 amino acids long. The DNA for the CDR3 is TGTGCCAGCAGTTTGGCGGACATGAATGATCGGCCCCAGCATTTT. As protein: CASSLADMNDRPQHF.

Note on this clonotype: Being one base from a much bigger clone, this may be a read error. Likely a read error: the CDR3 ends without its conserved phenylalanine or tryptophan. The chain is built from TRBV20-1 and TRBJ2-2; the match to TRBD2 covers 10 bases. Germline lookup yields CDR1 DFQATT and CDR2 SNEGSKA (reference sequence). The CDR3 totals 15 residues. V shed 2 bases and J 4 bases; nucleotides not matched to a gene: 4. The CDR3 DNA follows: TGCAGTGCTAGACTAGCGGGAGATCTCACCGGGGAGCTGTTTCTT. It codes for CSARLAGDLTGELFL.

The genes are TRBV5-4 and TRBJ2-3; 14 bases agree with TRBD2. The V gene's germline CDR1 is SGHNT and CDR2 YYREEE (reference sequence). CDR3 length: 16 residues. The ends lost 4 bases at V and 6 bases at J; junction bases unmatched: 7. The CDR3 region is CASSQGLAGAPDTQYF. The CDR3 DNA sequence: TGTGCCAGCAGCCAGGGACTAGCGGGAGCACCGGATACGCAGTATTTT.

V gene TRBV28 combines with J gene TRBJ1-2; 7 positions match TRBD1. The ends lost 5 bases at V and 3 bases at J; junction bases unmatched: 9. CDR1 and CDR2 from the germline V gene are MDHEN and SYDVKM. The CDR3 runs 15 residues. CDR3: CASSTPPGQYYGYTF. In DNA, the CDR3 is TGTGCCAGCAGTACCCCACCGGGACAGTACTATGGCTACACCTTC.

In this sample, this clonotype turned up once. A single base separates this from a much larger clone, so it may be a read error. The chain carries TRBV28 and TRBJ2-1; 9 positions agree with TRBD2. The CDR3 spans 17 residues. The V and J ends lost 6 bases and 4 bases, in that order; junction bases with no gene match: 13. Germline-derived CDR1 and CDR2 are MDHEN and SYDVKM. CDR3 sequence: CASSPGWVSGSYNEQFF. Here the CDR3 DNA reads TGTGCCAGCAGCCCCGGTTGGGTTAGCGGGAGTTACAATGAGCAGTTCTTC.

The chain is built from TRBV19 and TRBJ2-1; D might be TRBD1 (5 bases). CDR3 length: 16 amino acids. CDR1 and CDR2 from the germline V gene are LNHDA and SQIVND (reference sequence). Trimming pared 1 base from V and 6 bases from J, leaving 16 bases between. CDR3 sequence: CASSIGPGSYLNEQFF. CDR3 sequence (DNA): TGTGCCAGTAGTATAGGTCCAGGGTCCTACCTCAATGAGCAGTTCTTC.

Points on this clonotype: A read error may be the cause here, since a much bigger clone is one base away. This sequence joins TRBV6-2 or TRBV6-3 and TRBJ1-1, with 8 bases that match TRBD1. The V segment lost 10 bases and the J segment 7 bases; nucleotides outside the gene matches: 17. The germline CDR1 and CDR2 sequences are MNHEY and SVGEGT. The CDR3 length is 15 residues. For the CDR3, the DNA is TGTGCCAACACGAAGCCCGGGGGACAGGCGTTTGAAGCTTTCTTT. This sequence encodes CANTKPGGQAFEAFF.

A word on this clonotype: With a much larger clone just one base away, this may be a read error. The final CDR3 position lacks the conserved phenylalanine or tryptophan, pointing to a likely read error. This sequence joins TRBV7-2 and TRBJ2-2, with D uncertain. This CDR3 has 13 residues. Germline CDR1 is SGHTA and CDR2 is FQGNSA. With 4 bases removed from V and 2 bases from J, the gap between germline ends came to 5 bases. Here the CDR3 DNA reads TGTGCCAGCAGCTCCAGAAACACCGGGGAGCTGTTTTAT. Amino acids: CASSSRNTGELFY.

In the case of this clonotype: A much larger clone differs from this one at a single base, so this may be a read error. This chain links TRBV24-1 with TRBJ2-3; the match to TRBD1 covers 9 bases. The tail of the sequence fits TRBJ1-5 better, so the J call may be wrong. The CDR3 spans 15 residues. CDR1 and CDR2 from the germline V gene are KGHDR and SFDVKD. The CDR3 nucleotides read TGTGCCACCAGTGATTGGGGACAGGGTAAAGATACGCAGCATTTT. It is translated as CATSDWGQGKDTQHF.

There are many counts of this clonotype. The chain recombines TRBV12-3 or TRBV12-4 with TRBJ1-1, with D unclear. V lost 4 bases to trimming and J lost 2 bases, with 14 bases between them. This CDR3 spans 15 amino acids. The CDR3 region has the DNA TGTGCCAGCAGTTCAGGACCGATTGATAACACTGAAGCTTTCTTT. As protein: CASSSGPIDNTEAFF.

This clonotype came up a few times. The V gene is TRBV28, the J gene TRBJ1-5; no clear D gene. Trimming left V 5 bases short and J 7 bases short, with 21 bases between. The CDR3 spans 16 residues. CDR1 is MDHEN, CDR2 SYDVKM, per germline. CDR3 in amino acids: CASSPRKGNPHQPQHF. The CDR3 DNA follows: TGTGCCAGCAGTCCCCGGAAGGGAAACCCCCACCAGCCCCAGCATTTT.

As concerns this clonotype: A much larger clone sits a single nucleotide away, making a read error possible. CDR3 bases: TGCAGCGTTGAAGAGGATGGACTAGCGTCACATACGCAGCATTTT. It is translated as CSVEEDGLASHTQHF. The chain is built from TRBV29-1 and TRBJ2-3, with unresolved D. The assigned J gene may be wrong: the sequence end matches TRBJ1-5 better. Per germline, CDR1 SQVTM and CDR2 ANQGSEA. CDR3 length: 15 residues.

This chain joins TRBV28 and TRBJ1-3, with a weak D call TRBD1 (5 bases). CDR3 length: 15 amino acids. Trimming took off 5 bases at V and 1 base at J, with 12 bases between the two ends. Germline loops: CDR1 MDHEN, CDR2 SYDVKM. The CDR3 coding sequence is TGTGCCAGCAGTCTTGGGGGGGATTCTGGAAACACCATATATTTT. Translated, it gives CASSLGGDSGNTIYF.